The 17 T cell receptor beta chains below all came from one sample that was sequenced in a study of cytomegalovirus exposure and HLA in healthy donors. The PCR contained 60 Vbeta and 13 Jbeta primers. Here immunoSEQ multiplex PCR was the method, and the copy in TCRdb shows in-frame clones only, minus some. The sample has about 200,000 clones. Sequencing was done on a sample of PBMCs. The source of these receptors is a girl between 2 and 10 years old in good health and CMV-seropositive.

This chain joins TRBV28 and TRBJ1-1; 10 positions agree with TRBD1. CDR1 and CDR2 from the germline V gene are MDHEN and SYDVKM. J gave up 0 bases and V 2 bases, and 3 bases lay outside the gene matches. The CDR3 is made up of 16 amino acids. CDR3 region: CASSLSGTGVNTEAFF. In DNA form, the CDR3 reads TGTGCCAGCAGTTTAAGCGGGACAGGGGTGAACACTGAAGCTTTCTTT.

This rearrangement joins TRBV28 to TRBJ1-4, with 8 bases matching TRBD1. V lost 5 bases to trimming and J lost 0 bases; unmatched junction nucleotides: 8. Germline CDR1 reads MDHEN; CDR2 reads SYDVKM. The CDR3 totals 17 residues. CDR3 coding DNA: TGTGCCAGCAGTGCGCCCGGGACAGGTACAACTAATGAAAAACTGTTTTTT. Amino acids: CASSAPGTGTTNEKLFF.

This sequence joins TRBV10-3 and TRBJ2-1, with 8 bases lining up with TRBD2. V shed 8 bases, J shed 0 bases, and the junction held 6 bases outside the gene matches. The CDR3 has 15 residues. Germline CDR1 is ENHRY and CDR2 is SYGVKD. CDR3 sequence (DNA): TGTGCCATCGGGAGCACTAGCGGCTCCTACAATGAGCAGTTCTTC. It codes for CAIGSTSGSYNEQFF.

This chain connects TRBV5-1 to TRBJ1-1; maybe TRBD1 (5 bases). The CDR3 loop spans 14 amino acids. Germline CDR1 SGHRS, CDR2 YFSETQ. V dropped 0 bases and J dropped 3 bases, with 9 bases sitting between them. Written as DNA, the CDR3 is TGCGCCAGCAGCTTGGTAGGGGTTGACACTGAAGCTTTCTTT. It yields the protein CASSLVGVDTEAFF. Variable domain in full (rest from reference TRBV5-1 and TRBJ1-1): KAGVTQTPRYLIKTRGQQVTLSCSPISGHRSVSWYQQTPGQGLQFLFEYFSETQRNKGNFPGRFSGRQFSNSRSEMNVSTLELGDSALYLCASSLVGVDTEAFFGQGTRLTVV.

The V and J genes are TRBV28 and TRBJ2-3; D possibly corresponds to TRBD2 (5 bases). Per germline, CDR1 MDHEN and CDR2 SYDVKM. The CDR3 spans 16 residues. V shed 4 bases and J shed 0 bases, with 14 bases lying between them. DNA for the CDR3: TGTGCCAGCAGTTCTAGCTGGCTGACTAGCACAGATACGCAGTATTTT. Amino acids: CASSSSWLTSTDTQYF. Full variable domain (rest looked up from reference TRBV28 and TRBJ2-3): DVKVTQSSRYLVKRTGEKVFLECVQDMDHENMFWYRQDPGLGLRLIYFSYDVKMKEKGDIPEGYSVSREKKERFSLILESASTNQTSMYLCASSSSWLTSTDTQYFGPGTRLTVL.

The chain uses TRBV19 and TRBJ2-1; 9 bases agree with TRBD1. Germline V lookup: CDR1 LNHDA, CDR2 SQIVND (reference sequence). The V and J ends lost 6 bases and 2 bases, in that order; junction bases with no gene match: 5. CDR3 length: 15 residues. CDR3 in DNA: TGTGCCAGTAGATTCGGACAGGGGACCTACAATGAGCAGTTCTTC. Protein: CASRFGQGTYNEQFF.

The gene calls are TRBV25-1 and TRBJ1-2, with 11 positions matching TRBD1. The germline gives CDR1 MGHDK, CDR2 SYGVNS. CDR3 length: 13 residues. The junction had 7 bases not matched to a gene; V was cut back by 7 bases and J by 9 bases. CDR3 residues: CASTWTGGESYTF. For the CDR3, the DNA is TGTGCCAGCACCTGGACAGGGGGCGAAAGCTACACCTTC.

The rearrangement links TRBV19 to TRBJ1-5, with unresolved D. Germline V gives CDR1 LNHDA, CDR2 SQIVND (reference sequence). This CDR3 contains 16 residues. V shed 2 bases and J shed 2 bases, with 13 bases lying between them. CDR3 protein: CASSILEGLGNQPQHF. The DNA for the CDR3 is TGTGCCAGTAGTATACTGGAGGGTTTGGGCAATCAGCCCCAGCATTTT.

As concerns this clone: Within the sample, other DNA sequences also encode this same CDR3. The V gene is TRBV29-1, the J gene TRBJ2-7, with D possibly being TRBD1 (6 bases). Germline V gene data show CDR1 as SQVTM and CDR2 as ANQGSEA. The CDR3 sequence is 14 residues long. V dropped 4 bases and J dropped 2 bases, with 15 bases sitting between them. The chain's CDR3 is CSVGFDRPPYEQYF. For the CDR3, the DNA is TGCAGCGTTGGATTTGACAGGCCCCCCTACGAGCAGTACTTC.

The chain is built from TRBV7-9 and TRBJ2-7, with 7 bases fitting TRBD1. The germline V gene has CDR1 SEHNR and CDR2 FQNEAQ (reference sequence). Trimming took 3 bases from V and 0 from J; bases not matched to a gene: 2. The CDR3 runs 14 residues. Here the CDR3 DNA reads TGTGCCAGCAGCTTCGGGACAGTCTCCTACGAGCAGTACTTC. Its translation: CASSFGTVSYEQYF.

V and J are TRBV5-1 and TRBJ2-3; 13 bases align to TRBD2. The CDR3 totals 17 residues. Trimming at V came to 0 bases and at J to 4 bases, leaving 5 bases not matched to a gene. The germline V gene encodes CDR1 SGHRS and CDR2 YFSETQ. CDR3 protein: CASSLDGLAGVSDTQYF. The CDR3 DNA follows: TGCGCCAGCAGCTTGGACGGACTAGCGGGAGTTTCAGATACGCAGTATTTT.

The rearrangement links TRBV19 to TRBJ2-1; perhaps TRBD2 as D (6 bases). V lost 7 bases to trimming and J lost 8 bases, with 27 bases between them. CDR3 length: 17 amino acids. Germline V CDR1 and CDR2: LNHDA, SQIVND (reference sequence). The DNA of the CDR3 is TGTGCCAGTACCCGGCGGGGCCGCATACAAAAGGCGGATGAGCAGTTCTTC. This sequence encodes CASTRRGRIQKADEQFF.

The chain recombines TRBV28 with TRBJ2-1, with TRBD2 matching 9 bases. The CDR3 loop spans 16 amino acids. V dropped 1 base and J dropped 4; count of bases not matched to a gene: 5. Germline V lookup: CDR1 MDHEN, CDR2 SYDVKM. The CDR3 protein is CASSLFGGRAYNEQFF. CDR3 DNA: TGTGCCAGCAGTTTATTCGGCGGGAGGGCGTACAATGAGCAGTTCTTC.

The chain carries TRBV5-4 and TRBJ2-7; possibly TRBD2 for D (7 bases). This CDR3 contains 16 residues. Trimming took 2 bases from V and 2 from J, leaving 17 bases between them. The germline CDR1 and CDR2 sequences are SGHNT and YYREEE (reference sequence). The CDR3 DNA follows: TGTGCCAGCAGCTTTCACGGGGGGCAGTCGACCTACGAGCAGTACTTC. Translating gives CASSFHGGQSTYEQYF.

The J gene is TRBJ2-1, the V gene TRBV7-8; 9 nucleotides line up with TRBD2. This CDR3 is built from 15 residues. Losses at the gene ends were 5 bases for V and 8 bases for J; bases not matched to a gene: 10. The germline gives CDR1 SGHVS, CDR2 FQNEAQ. As DNA, the CDR3 is TGTGCCAGCAGCCCTCGGGTAGCGGGAGCCTATGAGCAGTTCTTC. Its translation: CASSPRVAGAYEQFF.

The genes are TRBV6-1 and TRBJ1-1; D remains unclear. The germline gives CDR1 MNHNS, CDR2 SASEGT. The CDR3 covers 14 residues. Trimming pared 2 bases from V and 1 base from J, leaving 8 bases between. Here the CDR3 DNA reads TGTGCCAGCAGTGAAAACGGAGGGAACACTGAAGCTTTCTTT. It is translated as CASSENGGNTEAFF.

The chain joins TRBV6-6 to TRBJ2-1; 11 bases agree with TRBD2. The CDR3 has 13 amino acids. Trimming removed 8 bases from V and 8 bases from J; junction bases left unmatched: 5. Germline V gives CDR1 MNHNY, CDR2 SVGAGI (reference sequence). CDR3 protein: CASRLAGGDEQFF. The CDR3 region has the DNA TGTGCCAGCCGTTTAGCGGGAGGGGATGAGCAGTTCTTC.